This T cell receptor (beta chain) was captured in a study of lymphopenia after photon versus proton radiotherapy. Overall study results and limits: A bigger post-nadir fall in TCR diversity correlated inversely with survival time in deceased patients. Proton therapy kept repertoires fairly stable, unlike photons, which gained effector/memory cells. Survival link was tested only in deceased patients; proton benefit remains a possibility.

The protocol was immunoSEQ multiplex PCR, while the TCRdb copy is restricted to in-frame clones and leaves out a portion. The data show 150,000 to 200,000 clones, with 88% seen just once and about 4.7% held by the top ten. Germline CDR1 reads GTSNPN; CDR2 reads SVGIG (reference sequence). With V trimmed by 4 bases and J by 1 base, 5 bases remained unmatched. The CDR3 loop spans 15 amino acids. About this clone: What it binds is unknown.

The clonotype was recovered from a man aged 50 or older with gastric cancer. Sequencing used peripheral blood, obtained from a patient treated with photon-based radiotherapy. This sequence joins TRBV30 and TRBJ2-1, with TRBD1 identical over 9 bases. The chain's CDR3 is CAWMGGQGSYNEQFF. In nucleotides, the CDR3 is TGTGCCTGGATGGGGGGACAGGGATCCTACAATGAGCAGTTCTTC.